This is a list of T cell receptor beta chains from one sample in a study of identical twins. From the 5' RACE reads, TCRdb called clonotypes with MiXCR, one entry per CDR3 protein. The repertoire holds some 1,700,000 distinct CDR3 sequences, with 25% to 35% as singletons. The sequencing sample was made of cord blood. The receptors shown here come from a newborn girl in good health. CDR3s leave out the opening cysteine and the closing phenylalanine or tryptophan. Each record gives: clone size, J gene, V gene, CDR3 protein. A row's size may be missing; if present it is once, few, many or a size class.

NA	TRBJ2-7	TRBV10-3	AIGRTRVDEQY
NA	TRBJ2-7	TRBV3-1	ASSQDAASGSYEQY
many	TRBJ2-7	TRBV5-1	ASSLYRGDSYEQY
once	TRBJ2-2	TRBV19	AASGGYNTGELF
few	TRBJ2-1	TRBV4-2	ASSQRSSYNEQF
NA	TRBJ1-6	TRBV27	ASSLDLTSPPH
NA	TRBJ1-1	TRBV6-5	ASSYDRGPNTEAF
many	TRBJ2-4	TRBV20-1	SARGGKGKNIQY
NA	TRBJ1-1	TRBV2	ASSVEGLTEAF
NA	TRBJ2-2	TRBV28	ASSLGLAPGELF